These 10 T cell receptor beta chains share one sample of origin, sequenced in a study of T-cell reconstitution after alpha-beta-depleted transplantation in children. Using unique molecular identifiers, the investigators prepared the TCRbeta library. Using its own MiXCR run on the PCR reads, TCRdb lists one record per CDR3 protein. The table lists over 550,000 distinct CDR3 sequences, about 10% of them singletons, with around 4% in the top ten. The sample consisted of PBMCs from the stem cell graft donor, taken from the stem cell graft. The receptors here all came from a human donor who donated a stem cell graft to a child with acute myeloid leukemia.

The sample holds many counts of this clonotype. The V call is TRBV3-1, the J call TRBJ1-3; no clear D. There are 14 residues in the CDR3. Trimming cost V 6 bases and J 4 bases, with 13 bases left between them. The germline CDR1 and CDR2 sequences are LGHDT and YNNKEL (reference sequence). The CDR3 reads CASSPDDGGNTIYF. The CDR3 region has the DNA TGTGCCAGCAGTCCGGACGACGGAGGAAACACCATATATTTT.

The J gene is TRBJ1-5, the V gene TRBV12-3 or TRBV12-4; weak D call: TRBD1 (6 bases). With 3 bases removed from V and 0 bases from J, the gap between germline ends came to 12 bases. This CDR3 has 16 residues. CDR3 nucleotide sequence: TGTGCCAGCAGTTTCGGGGGCTGGTATAGCAATCAGCCCCAGCATTTT. Amino acid sequence: CASSFGGWYSNQPQHF.

This clonotype was recorded a few times. This rearrangement joins TRBV7-2 to TRBJ1-3; D is possibly TRBD1 (5 bases). The CDR3 contains 16 residues. Trimming removed 4 bases from V and 3 bases from J, with 16 bases in between. The germline CDR1 and CDR2 sequences are SGHTA and FQGNSA. DNA of the CDR3: TGTGCCAGCAGCTCGGGAGGGGAGAGGAGTGGAAACACCATATATTTT. It specifies CASSSGGERSGNTIYF.

The chain is built from TRBV12-3 or TRBV12-4 and TRBJ2-7, with a weak D call TRBD2 (6 bases). The CDR3 runs 16 residues. Trimming took 6 bases from V and 3 from J, leaving 21 bases between them. The CDR3: CASSNIGAGGLYEQYF. CDR3 bases: TGTGCCAGCAGCAACATCGGAGCTGGAGGGCTCTACGAGCAGTACTTC.

This clonotype was seen at least ten times. This rearrangement joins TRBV5-1 to TRBJ2-5, with 9 bases matching TRBD1. The CDR3 runs 14 residues. Germline CDR1 is SGHRS and CDR2 is YFSETQ. With V trimmed by 4 bases and J by 1 base, 2 bases remained unmatched. The chain's CDR3 is CASSPTGGQETQYF. The CDR3 coding sequence is TGCGCCAGCAGCCCGACAGGGGGCCAAGAGACCCAGTACTTC.

The chain employs TRBV11-1 and TRBJ2-3; 12 bases fit TRBD2. Germline CDR1 SGHAT, CDR2 FQDESV (reference sequence). The CDR3 runs 18 residues. Trimming took 5 bases from V and 0 from J; bases not matched to a gene: 9. In DNA form, the CDR3 reads TGTGCCAGCAGCCCAGGGACTAGCGGGTCAAGGAGCACAGATACGCAGTATTTT. Protein sequence: CASSPGTSGSRSTDTQYF.

In this sample, this clonotype turned up many times. The V call is TRBV29-1, the J call TRBJ2-3; D is possibly TRBD2 (5 bases). The CDR3 is 14 residues long. With 4 bases removed from V and 3 bases from J, the gap between germline ends came to 14 bases. Germline V CDR1 and CDR2: SQVTM, ANQGSEA. The chain's CDR3 is CSVARGAWTDTQYF. The CDR3 DNA follows: TGCAGCGTTGCCCGGGGAGCCTGGACAGATACGCAGTATTTT.

Turning to this clonotype: This sequence may be a read error, since a much larger clone differs from it by one base. V and J are TRBV7-2 and TRBJ2-7, with TRBD1 matching over 11 bases. The J segment lost 3 bases and the V segment lost 7 bases, leaving 5 bases of the junction unmatched. Per the germline V gene, CDR1 is SGHTA and CDR2 is FQGNSA. CDR3 length: 14 residues. CDR3 region: CASTTGTGGYEQYF. CDR3 coding DNA: TGTGCCAGCACTACCGGGACAGGGGGCTACGAGCAGTACTTC.

The table lists this clonotype with many counts. V gene TRBV6-2 or TRBV6-3 combines with J gene TRBJ2-2, with D possibly being TRBD1 (5 bases). Germline V CDR1 and CDR2: MNHEY, SVGEGT. With 5 bases removed from V and 2 bases from J, the gap between germline ends came to 12 bases. This CDR3 is 15 amino acids long. Written as DNA, the CDR3 is TGTGCCAGCAGTCGCCCGGACACAAACACCGGGGAGCTGTTTTTT. Protein: CASSRPDTNTGELFF.

V and J are TRBV5-5 and TRBJ1-6; D might be TRBD1 (5 bases). V was pared by 0 bases and J by 8 bases, with 15 bases between. Germline CDR1 and CDR2: SGHKS and YYEKEE (reference sequence). There are 16 residues in the CDR3. In DNA, the CDR3 is TGTGCCAGCAGCTTGGCCAGGGCAGCCTCTTATTCACCCCTCCACTTT. Protein sequence: CASSLARAASYSPLHF.